The 10 T cell receptor beta chains in this list originate from one sample, sequenced in a study of radiotherapy plus CTLA-4 blockade in lung cancer. Libraries were prepared by immunoSEQ multiplex PCR; TCRdb keeps only in-frame clonotypes and omits some of them. Of under 50,000 clones listed, approximately 75% are singletons. Sequenced material: peripheral blood, taken from a patient treated with radiotherapy plus ipilimumab. Receptors were obtained from a human donor with non-small cell lung cancer that progressed on radiotherapy plus ipilimumab.

This clone was observed a single time. This sequence joins TRBV5-1 and TRBJ2-7, with D maybe TRBD2 (5 bases). CDR1 and CDR2 from the germline V gene are SGHRS and YFSETQ. Trimming pared 4 bases from V and 7 bases from J, leaving 15 bases between. The CDR3 covers 13 residues. This chain's CDR3 is CASSPTRWVEQYF. CDR3 nucleotide sequence: TGCGCCAGCAGCCCCACTAGATGGGTAGAGCAGTACTTC. The full variable domain, in which reference TRBV5-1 and TRBJ2-7 provide the parts outside the CDR3, is KAGVTQTPRYLIKTRGQQVTLSCSPISGHRSVSWYQQTPGQGLQFLFEYFSETQRNKGNFPGRFSGRQFSNSRSEMNVSTLELGDSALYLCASSPTRWVEQYFGPGTRLTVT.

The J gene is TRBJ1-6, the V gene TRBV6-1; 7 nucleotides line up with TRBD1. CDR3 size: 13 residues. The V segment lost 6 bases and the J segment 7 bases; nucleotides outside the gene matches: 3. CDR1 MNHNS and CDR2 SASEGT come from the germline V gene. CDR3 protein: CASSRDRNSPLHF. For the CDR3, the DNA is TGTGCCAGCAGCCGGGACAGAAATTCACCCCTCCACTTT.

This clone was detected a few times. This chain joins TRBV6-5 and TRBJ1-2, with TRBD1 as a possible D gene (5 bases). The germline V gene has CDR1 MNHEY and CDR2 SVGAGI. This CDR3 region has 16 residues. V was pared by 0 bases and J by 7 bases, with 18 bases between. The CDR3 loop reads CASSYSGETRGSGYTF. As DNA, the CDR3 is TGTGCCAGCAGTTACTCAGGAGAAACAAGGGGAAGTGGCTACACCTTC.

This clone was observed once. V is TRBV5-4 and J is TRBJ2-1, with 7 bases lining up with TRBD1. Per germline, CDR1 SGHNT and CDR2 YYREEE (reference sequence). Trimming cost V 7 bases and J 3 bases; bases outside gene matches: 7. This CDR3 is 14 amino acids long. The CDR3 nucleotides are TGTGCCAGCGCTAGGGGGCCAGACTACAATGAGCAGTTCTTC. Its translation is CASARGPDYNEQFF.

This chain joins TRBV5-1 and TRBJ1-3; tentative D call: TRBD1 (6 bases). Looked up from germline, CDR1 is SGHRS and CDR2 is YFSETQ. The length of the CDR3 is 16 residues. The V gene lost 4 bases and the J gene lost 1 base, with 15 bases spanning the gap. The CDR3 DNA sequence: TGCGCCAGCAGCGCGCAGCCGGGACAATCTGGAAACACCATATATTTT. Translated, it gives CASSAQPGQSGNTIYF.

In its sample, this clone was seen a few times. The V gene is TRBV7-8, the J gene TRBJ2-5, with D possibly TRBD1 on 6 matching bases. Germline V gives CDR1 SGHVS, CDR2 FQNEAQ. The CDR3 is made up of 14 amino acids. The V and J ends lost 5 bases and 9 bases respectively, with 19 bases between them. CDR3 sequence: CASSNRDTLSAQYF. DNA for the CDR3: TGTGCCAGCAGCAACCGGGACACCTTGTCGGCCCAGTACTTC.

This rearrangement joins TRBV25-1 to TRBJ2-3; possible D gene TRBD2, 5 bases. The CDR3 has 15 residues. The ends were cut back, 1 base at V and 5 bases at J, with 13 bases in the middle. CDR1 is MGHDK, CDR2 SYGVNS, per germline. CDR3 protein: CASSEWPDGEDTQYF. CDR3 sequence (DNA): TGTGCCAGCAGTGAATGGCCTGACGGGGAAGATACGCAGTATTTT.

The chain combines TRBV6-1 with TRBJ2-5; perhaps TRBD1 as D (5 bases). Germline V gives CDR1 MNHNS, CDR2 SASEGT. The V and J ends lost 1 base and 2 bases respectively, with 26 bases between them. The CDR3 contains 20 residues. DNA of the CDR3: TGTGCCAGCAGTGAAGGGACCCCAGTTTGGAACAAGGGGAATCAAGAGACCCAGTACTTC. It is translated as CASSEGTPVWNKGNQETQYF.

This clone was seen a few times. The rearrangement joins TRBV9 to TRBJ1-3, with 7 bases fitting TRBD1. The ends lost 3 bases at V and 0 bases at J; junction bases unmatched: 12. The CDR3 is 18 residues long. The V gene's germline CDR1 is SGDLS and CDR2 YYNGEE. The CDR3 DNA follows: TGTGCCAGCAGCGCGCTTCCGGGCAGGGGGGTCTCTGGAAACACCATATATTTT. This gives the protein CASSALPGRGVSGNTIYF.

The rearrangement uses TRBV19 and TRBJ1-3; the match to TRBD1 covers 7 bases. The CDR3 consists of 14 residues. CDR1 is LNHDA and CDR2 is SQIVND in the germline V gene (reference sequence). J was trimmed by 3 bases and V by 6 bases; bases with no gene match: 5. The CDR3 is CASSPGGLGNTIYF. The CDR3 DNA reads TGTGCCAGTAGCCCAGGGGGTCTTGGAAACACCATATATTTT. Together with reference TRBV19 and TRBJ1-3, the CDR3 gives the full variable domain: DGGITQSPKYLFRKEGQNVTLSCEQNLNHDAMYWYRQDPGQGLRLIYYSQIVNDFQKGDIAEGYSVSREKKESFPLTVTSAQKNPTAFYLCASSPGGLGNTIYFGEGSWLTVV.